This TCR beta chain originates from a study of cytomegalovirus exposure and HLA in healthy donors. PCR used 60 Vbeta primers and 13 Jbeta primers. TCRdb's copy holds only in-frame clones and misses some; the assay was immunoSEQ multiplex PCR. This sample has around 150,000 clones, with around three quarters found just once. The CDR3 has 15 amino acids. The V gene's germline CDR1 is SGHAT and CDR2 FQNNGV. The V and J ends lost 0 bases and 9 bases respectively, with 12 bases between them. This rearrangement joins TRBV11-2 to TRBJ1-6, with D possibly matching TRBD1 (5 bases). This sequence was found in a middle-aged man in good health and CMV-seronegative. Sample: PBMCs. The CDR3 DNA is TGTGCCAGCAGCTTAGAACGCCAGGGTGTTTCACCCCTCCACTTT. This codes for CASSLERQGVSPLHF.